The 9 T cell receptor beta chains given below trace back to one sample, sequenced in a study of T cells after yellow fever vaccination. TCRdb reprocessed the 5' RACE reads via MiXCR and lists one record per CDR3 protein. The sample lists around 320,000 distinct CDR3 sequences; 3.5% to 4.5% were seen once. Sequenced material: PBMCs, taken 15 days after the yellow fever booster vaccination. Receptors originate from a man aged 18 to 35 who received the YFV17D yellow fever vaccine.

This clonotype was observed at least ten times. The J gene is TRBJ1-2, the V gene TRBV4-2, with unresolved D. Trimming left V 0 bases short and J 5 bases short, with 13 bases between. The CDR3 is 15 residues long. Germline CDR1 LGHNA, CDR2 YNFKEQ. CDR3 region: CASSQDLGVRYGYTF. The CDR3 nucleotides are TGTGCCAGCAGCCAAGATCTGGGAGTTAGGTATGGCTACACCTTC.

This clonotype showed up many times. V gene TRBV7-9 combines with J gene TRBJ2-5, with D hard to call. V was cut by 5 bases and J by 2 bases, with 9 bases left in between. CDR1 and CDR2 from the germline V gene are SEHNR and FQNEAQ (reference sequence). This CDR3 spans 13 amino acids. CDR3 in DNA: TGTGCCAGCAGCCCCCCTGATCAAGAGACCCAGTACTTC. Protein product: CASSPPDQETQYF.

This clonotype was counted at least ten times. V is TRBV12-3 or TRBV12-4 and J is TRBJ1-3; tentative D call: TRBD1 (5 bases). The CDR3 has 16 amino acids. The V end was cut by 6 bases, the J end by 3 bases, with 18 bases between. For the CDR3, the DNA is TGTGCCAGCAGGTCCCTGGGGCATCCGGATGGAAACACCATATATTTT. Translated, it gives CASRSLGHPDGNTIYF.

This sequence joins TRBV6-6 and TRBJ1-6; D unclear. Germline V gene lookup returns CDR1 MNHNY and CDR2 SVGAGI (reference sequence). The CDR3 consists of 14 residues. Trimming took off 9 bases at V and 2 bases at J, with 11 bases between the two ends. The CDR3 sequence is CASSAAAYNSPLHF. CDR3 nucleotides: TGTGCCAGTTCGGCGGCGGCCTATAATTCACCCCTCCACTTT.

The chain carries TRBV9 and TRBJ2-1; TRBD2 aligns across 7 bases. CDR3 length: 15 residues. V lost 4 bases to trimming and J lost 5 bases; unmatched junction nucleotides: 9. CDR1 and CDR2 from the germline V gene are SGDLS and YYNGEE. In nucleotides, the CDR3 is TGTGCCAGCAGCCCCCAGGCTAGCGGACACAATGAGCAGTTCTTC. Amino acids: CASSPQASGHNEQFF.

The chain combines TRBV7-9 with TRBJ1-2; D is uncertain. The germline V gene encodes CDR1 SEHNR and CDR2 FQNEAQ (reference sequence). The CDR3 consists of 11 residues. V was pared by 3 bases and J by 12 bases, with 11 bases between. The CDR3: CASSFVGRDTF. In DNA, the CDR3 is TGTGCCAGCAGCTTCGTAGGCCGGGACACCTTC.

The V call is TRBV5-4, the J call TRBJ2-3, with D perhaps given as TRBD1 or TRBD2 (5 bases each). This CDR3 has 13 residues. Trimming removed 3 bases at V and 4 bases at J, with 9 bases between. CDR1 and CDR2 from the germline V gene are SGHNT and YYREEE (reference sequence). The CDR3 DNA sequence: TGTGCCAGCAGCTGGGACGGTCCAGATACGCAGTATTTT. Translating gives CASSWDGPDTQYF.

The chain is built from TRBV20-1 and TRBJ1-2, with 9 bases that match TRBD1. CDR3 length: 12 amino acids. Germline CDR1 is DFQATT and CDR2 is SNEGSKA (reference sequence). J gave up 8 bases and V 5 bases, and 6 bases lay outside the gene matches. CDR3 DNA: TGCAGTGCTCAGGACAGGGGAGAAGGCTACACCTTC. It translates to CSAQDRGEGYTF.

The table lists this clonotype with many counts. This chain links TRBV18 with TRBJ1-2; 7 bases map to TRBD1. Trimming cost V 5 bases and J 8 bases; bases outside gene matches: 14. This CDR3 region has 15 residues. Germline CDR1 KGHSH, CDR2 LQKENI. The CDR3 sequence: CASSGPGQRGDGYTF. In DNA form, the CDR3 reads TGTGCCAGCTCAGGGCCGGGACAGAGAGGAGACGGCTACACCTTC.